This TCR beta chain appears in the sequencing data of a study of naive and memory T cell subsets. Germline V CDR1 and CDR2: MDHEN, SYDVKM. The length of the CDR3 is 15 residues. Trimming pared 6 bases from V and 2 bases from J, leaving 15 bases between. Two oligonucleotides, mixed equimolar, formed the beta constant-region primer covering TRBC1 and TRBC2. From the UMI-ligation and nested PCR reads, TCRdb called clonotypes with MiXCR, one entry per CDR3 protein. The table has under 100,000 distinct CDR3 sequences, roughly 7% seen once. The sequenced material came from central memory CD4+ T cells from blood. The chain couples TRBV28 to TRBJ2-3; unclear D gene. The sequence derives from a human donor in good health. Here the CDR3 reads CASSHPPPLTDTQYF. Written as DNA, the CDR3 is TGTGCCAGCAGCCATCCCCCCCCCCTCACAGATACGCAGTATTTT.